The present T cell receptor beta chain was sequenced within a study of blood T cell repertoires in COVID-19. On the study more broadly: Whether acute or convalescent, the COVID-19 samples came from the United States, Italy and Spain. T cells, B-cell-depleted T cells, or PBMCs provided the cDNA or gDNA that served as material.

From germline, CDR1 is MDHEN and CDR2 SYDVKM. V lost 7 bases and J lost 5, with 14 bases in between. There are 14 residues in the CDR3. Authors' methods: Amplification of reference gene primers provided the estimated nucleated cell counts. Here immunoSEQ multiplex PCR was the method, and the copy in TCRdb shows in-frame clones only, minus some. V, J and clone size were drawn from that table, and D and trimming were deduced from the DNA. The data show around 200,000 clones, roughly nine tenths seen once. The source of this sequence is a man aged 30 to 45 with acute or convalescent COVID-19. The rearrangement links TRBV28 to TRBJ2-2; a possible D gene is TRBD2 (6 bases). Source material: peripheral blood. This CDR3 reads CASMKGGRTGELFF. The CDR3 DNA sequence: TGTGCCAGCATGAAAGGAGGGAGGACCGGGGAGCTGTTTTTT.